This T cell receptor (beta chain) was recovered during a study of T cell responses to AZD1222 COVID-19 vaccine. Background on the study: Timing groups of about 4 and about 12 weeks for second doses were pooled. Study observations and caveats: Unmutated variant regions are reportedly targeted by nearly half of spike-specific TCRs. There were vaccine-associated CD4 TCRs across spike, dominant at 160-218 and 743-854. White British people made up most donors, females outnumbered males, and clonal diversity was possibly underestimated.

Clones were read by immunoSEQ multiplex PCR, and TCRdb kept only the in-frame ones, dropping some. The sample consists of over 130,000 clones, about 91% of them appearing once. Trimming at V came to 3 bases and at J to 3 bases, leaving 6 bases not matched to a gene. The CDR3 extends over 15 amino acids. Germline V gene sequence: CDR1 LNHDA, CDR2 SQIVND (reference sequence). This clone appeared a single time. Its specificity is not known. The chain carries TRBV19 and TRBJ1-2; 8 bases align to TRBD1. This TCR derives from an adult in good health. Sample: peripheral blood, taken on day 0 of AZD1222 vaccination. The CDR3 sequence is CASSMRGQEHYGYTF. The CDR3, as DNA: TGTGCCAGTAGTATGAGGGGACAGGAGCACTATGGCTACACCTTC.